The rows below give T cell receptor beta chains drawn from one sample of a study of T cells after yellow fever vaccination. A single record per CDR3 protein comes from TCRdb applying MiXCR to the 5' RACE reads. The data show about 580,000 distinct CDR3 sequences, with about a sixth seen just once and roughly a sixth held by the top ten. Sequencing was performed on PBMCs, taken around 5 days after the first yellow fever vaccination. The receptor set was obtained from a man in his late teens or twenties who received the YFV17D yellow fever vaccine. The CDR3 runs from the conserved cysteine through the conserved F or W. Each record gives: V gene, D gene, J gene, clone size, CDR3 length, CDR3 protein, CDR3 DNA. A D gene is named only where the DNA matches it firmly. Not every row has a clone size; where given, it reads once, few, many or a size class.

V gene: TRBV10-3; D gene: -; J gene: TRBJ2-3; clone size: -; CDR3 length: 16; CDR3 protein: CAISARDGPSTDTQYF; CDR3 DNA: TGTGCCATCAGTGCCCGGGACGGACCCTCCACAGATACGCAGTATTTT
V gene: TRBV4-3; D gene: TRBD2; J gene: TRBJ2-3; clone size: -; CDR3 length: 18; CDR3 protein: CASSQGGGGGFSTDTQYF; CDR3 DNA: TGCGCCAGCAGCCAAGGAGGCGGGGGGGGTTTTAGCACAGATACGCAGTATTTT
V gene: TRBV19; D gene: TRBD2; J gene: TRBJ2-5; clone size: few; CDR3 length: 14; CDR3 protein: CASRTSGTPGTQYF; CDR3 DNA: TGTGCCAGTAGAACGAGCGGGACTCCAGGGACCCAGTACTTC
V gene: TRBV12-3/TRBV12-4; D gene: TRBD1; J gene: TRBJ2-7; clone size: few; CDR3 length: 12; CDR3 protein: CASSWTGDEQYF; CDR3 DNA: TGTGCCAGCAGCTGGACAGGGGACGAGCAGTACTTC
V gene: TRBV11-2; D gene: -; J gene: TRBJ2-2; clone size: few; CDR3 length: 16; CDR3 protein: CASSLVGTKNTGELFF; CDR3 DNA: TGTGCCAGCAGCTTAGTGGGGACAAAAAACACCGGGGAGCTGTTTTTT
V gene: TRBV5-1; D gene: TRBD1; J gene: TRBJ2-1; clone size: -; CDR3 length: 14; CDR3 protein: CASSPGQGDNEQFF; CDR3 DNA: TGCGCCAGCAGCCCGGGACAGGGGGACAATGAGCAGTTCTTC
V gene: TRBV5-1; D gene: -; J gene: TRBJ1-1; clone size: few; CDR3 length: 14; CDR3 protein: CASSFRAMNTEAFF; CDR3 DNA: TGCGCCAGCAGCTTTCGGGCCATGAACACTGAAGCTTTCTTT
V gene: TRBV7-2; D gene: TRBD1; J gene: TRBJ1-1; clone size: -; CDR3 length: 12; CDR3 protein: CASSFPGQGSFF; CDR3 DNA: TGTGCCAGCAGCTTCCCGGGACAGGGGTCTTTCTTT
V gene: TRBV20-1; D gene: -; J gene: TRBJ1-4; clone size: once; CDR3 length: 15; CDR3 protein: CSARDWLAGVEKLFF; CDR3 DNA: TGCAGTGCTAGAGATTGGTTGGCTGGCGTTGAAAAACTGTTTTTT
V gene: TRBV6-5; D gene: -; J gene: TRBJ2-1; clone size: few; CDR3 length: 15; CDR3 protein: CASSYPSRAGNEQFF; CDR3 DNA: TGTGCCAGCAGTTACCCCAGCAGGGCCGGGAATGAGCAGTTCTTC
V gene: TRBV7-2; D gene: TRBD1; J gene: TRBJ2-1; clone size: few; CDR3 length: 16; CDR3 protein: CASNNRGLSSYNEQFF; CDR3 DNA: TGTGCCAGCAATAACAGGGGGCTTAGCTCCTACAATGAGCAGTTCTTC
V gene: TRBV10-3; D gene: TRBD1; J gene: TRBJ2-7; clone size: -; CDR3 length: 16; CDR3 protein: CAISEYTDRGLYEQYF; CDR3 DNA: TGTGCCATCAGTGAGTACACGGACAGGGGGCTTTACGAGCAGTACTTC
V gene: TRBV20-1; D gene: TRBD1; J gene: TRBJ2-2; clone size: few; CDR3 length: 14; CDR3 protein: CSAREYQGAGELFF; CDR3 DNA: TGCAGTGCTAGAGAATACCAGGGGGCCGGGGAGCTGTTTTTT
V gene: TRBV28; D gene: -; J gene: TRBJ1-5; clone size: -; CDR3 length: 15; CDR3 protein: CASDGGGYSNQPQHF; CDR3 DNA: TGTGCCAGCGACGGTGGGGGATATAGCAATCAGCCCCAGCATTTT
V gene: TRBV7-9; D gene: -; J gene: TRBJ2-7; clone size: few; CDR3 length: 14; CDR3 protein: CASSRGGPLYEQYF; CDR3 DNA: TGTGCCAGCAGCAGAGGCGGGCCTCTCTACGAGCAGTACTTC
V gene: TRBV29-1; D gene: TRBD1; J gene: TRBJ2-7; clone size: few; CDR3 length: 14; CDR3 protein: CSVWGTGDSYEQYF; CDR3 DNA: TGCAGCGTCTGGGGGACAGGGGACTCCTACGAGCAGTACTTC
V gene: TRBV20-1; D gene: -; J gene: TRBJ1-2; clone size: -; CDR3 length: 14; CDR3 protein: CSARTEGLNYGYTF; CDR3 DNA: TGCAGTGCTAGAACCGAGGGACTGAACTATGGCTACACCTTC
V gene: TRBV4-1; D gene: -; J gene: TRBJ2-7; clone size: -; CDR3 length: 14; CDR3 protein: CASSQDPATYEQYF; CDR3 DNA: TGCGCCAGCAGCCAAGATCCGGCAACCTACGAGCAGTACTTC
V gene: TRBV4-1; D gene: -; J gene: TRBJ2-1; clone size: -; CDR3 length: 14; CDR3 protein: CASSGGAIYNEQFF; CDR3 DNA: TGCGCCAGCAGCGGGGGGGCTATATACAATGAGCAGTTCTTC
V gene: TRBV6-1; D gene: TRBD2; J gene: TRBJ2-7; clone size: many; CDR3 length: 14; CDR3 protein: CASSVSAGLYEQYF; CDR3 DNA: TGTGCCAGCAGTGTCTCAGCGGGACTCTACGAGCAGTACTTC
V gene: TRBV7-2; D gene: TRBD2; J gene: TRBJ2-5; clone size: many; CDR3 length: 15; CDR3 protein: CASSLSLAGAETQYF; CDR3 DNA: TGTGCCAGCAGCTTAAGTCTAGCGGGGGCTGAGACCCAGTACTTC
V gene: TRBV10-2; D gene: -; J gene: TRBJ2-5; clone size: -; CDR3 length: 11; CDR3 protein: CASSESNTQYF; CDR3 DNA: TGCGCCAGCAGTGAGTCGAATACCCAGTACTTC
V gene: TRBV4-1; D gene: -; J gene: TRBJ1-5; clone size: -; CDR3 length: 15; CDR3 protein: CASSQGPAGNQPQHF; CDR3 DNA: TGCGCCAGCAGCCAAGGTCCCGCTGGCAATCAGCCCCAGCATTTT
V gene: TRBV27; D gene: -; J gene: TRBJ1-5; clone size: few; CDR3 length: 13; CDR3 protein: CASSLTDNQPQHF; CDR3 DNA: TGTGCCAGCAGTTTAACAGACAATCAGCCCCAGCATTTT
V gene: TRBV28; D gene: -; J gene: TRBJ1-6; clone size: few; CDR3 length: 16; CDR3 protein: CASPPPGRDRLSPLHF; CDR3 DNA: TGTGCCAGCCCACCCCCCGGGCGGGATCGGCTATCACCCCTCCACTTT
V gene: TRBV5-6; D gene: TRBD2; J gene: TRBJ2-3; clone size: few; CDR3 length: 16; CDR3 protein: CASSLGAGSSTDTQYF; CDR3 DNA: TGTGCCAGCAGCTTGGGAGCGGGGAGTAGCACAGATACGCAGTATTTT
V gene: TRBV4-1; D gene: TRBD1; J gene: TRBJ1-5; clone size: few; CDR3 length: 17; CDR3 protein: CASSQVGRRQGAQPQHF; CDR3 DNA: TGCGCCAGCAGCCAAGTCGGGCGCAGACAGGGAGCTCAGCCCCAGCATTTT
V gene: TRBV7-7; D gene: -; J gene: TRBJ1-1; clone size: -; CDR3 length: 13; CDR3 protein: CASSETPNTEAFF; CDR3 DNA: TGTGCTAGCAGCGAGACACCGAACACTGAAGCTTTCTTT